One T cell receptor (beta chain) is described in this entry. Its recognized antigen is unknown. Per-nucleotide qualities are absent, and no much larger clonotype sits a single base away. The cohort consisted of approximately 670 healthy bone marrow donors. At the time of sampling, all cohort members were nominally healthy, though unrecorded immune exposures were likely present. The donor tested CMV seronegative and was one of the 352 seronegative cohort members. Each donor provided a peripheral blood sample, and peripheral blood mononuclear cells were used for TCR beta sequencing. Genomic DNA extraction from the blood cell samples was performed with the Qiagen DNeasy Blood Extraction Kit. The sample comes from a study of cytomegalovirus exposure and HLA in healthy donors (dated 2017 in TCRdb). Concerning the study at large: An earlier analysis of under 600 of the donors reported approximately 300 Gb of sequence data and 120 million or so unique TCR beta sequences from 150 million to 200 million T cells. About 300 gigabases of sequencing data and 70 million to 85 million unique TCR sequences were included in an early release covering 550 to 800 HLA-typed donors. The genetic ancestry cluster associated with self-reported Caucasian donors included about 84% of the approximately 430 genotyped donors. The aim of the study was to test whether cataloging public T cell receptors could identify signatures of past pathogen exposure. The T cell repertoires of under 700 subjects were profiled by immunosequencing and related to cytomegalovirus serostatus. A separate validation cohort of over a hundred different subjects was used in addition to the approximately 640-subject first cohort. To predict cytomegalovirus infection status, the study combined high-throughput TCR immunosequencing, statistical association of individual TCRs with disease status, and machine learning. A later analysis re-analyzed previously published TCR beta repertoires from approximately 670 donors and added high-resolution HLA genotyping to study TCR occurrence patterns. Rather than using new phenotypic data, the later analysis identified candidate immune exposures from TCR beta sequences and from how often those sequences occurred across donors. An earlier analysis of approximately 580 of the donors used high-throughput TCR beta sequencing to judge whether each TCR beta V gene segment behaved as functional or pseudogenic. Donor age, sex, ethnicity and CMV serostatus were collected together with the repertoire data. A later genetic analysis took genome-wide SNP genotypes for about 65% of the roughly 670 donors and used that subset as a discovery cohort. All discovery cohort repertoires had been generated on a single sequencing platform. HLA typing included class I and class II loci at four-digit resolution. The number of donors typed differed by locus, with roughly 620-630 for A, B, C, DRB1 and DQB1, 522 for DQA1, some 570 for DPA1, and some 450 for DPB1. Because of strong linkage in the cohort, roughly five DR-DQ haplotypes were treated as single units for association and clustering. On average, roughly 250,000 unique TCR beta nucleotide sequences were sequenced per donor among 398 genotyped donors of the cohort, with approximately 18% of those sequences being non-productive. Study-wide conclusions, independent of this receptor: The authors suggested that the approach could potentially be extended to other disease states and immunological phenotypes. Some IMGT-functional V segments, including TRBV6-2 and TRBV6-3, could not be distinguished by the 87-base-pair reads and were therefore excluded. Most TCR sequences were observed very rarely across donors, whereas some public TCRs were present in many individuals. Correlated functional status among segregating V segments might reflect linkage disequilibrium, but an unknown experimental factor could not be ruled out. Some 16 rarely observed V segments, including chromosome 9 orphons, were excluded from the earlier analysis of about 610 of the donors because counts were too low. At a false discovery rate of 0.05, a later analysis linked 15,000 to 20,000 TCR beta sequences to specific HLA alleles. In a later analysis, HLA-associated TCR beta chains were found to be more clonally expanded and to have lower generation probabilities than equally common non-associated chains. This cohort had only TCR beta chains sequenced, and the lack of alpha or paired-chain data limited which features could be detected. Because some donors lacked HLA typing at each locus, the association tests relied only on the typed subset. Presence/absence analyses assumed roughly uniform sequencing depth across donors, an assumption that may not hold. In a later analysis, most CMV-associated TCR beta chains were found to appear HLA-restricted, with HLA associations seemingly driven largely by CMV exposure. Cytomegalovirus status was reported to be diagnosed by the classifier with high specificity and sensitivity in both the original and validation cohorts. A later genetic analysis associated a missense DCLRE1C variant with V-gene and J-gene trimming of TCR beta chains, and an independent cohort replicated the association. When HLA alleles, especially DR and DQ, strongly co-occurred, attributing TCR associations to individual alleles was difficult. Several of the top co-occurrence clusters appeared to be linked to parvovirus B19, influenza, CMV and Epstein-Barr virus, according to a later analysis. In an earlier analysis of several hundred of the donors, most TCR beta V segments were observed in productive rearrangements about 90% or about 30% of the time, broadly matching IMGT annotations. In vitro tests confirmed that a few of the cytomegalovirus-associated TCR beta chains recognize cytomegalovirus antigens. The only immune exposure information available for the cohort was CMV serostatus. A further reported finding was that TCR beta sequences accurately predicted the HLA-A and HLA-B alleles for most subjects in the first cohort. A group of highly shared sequence variants was considered likely to be a technical artifact of the sequencing pipeline. Compared with the roughly 710-donor mean, donors in an Asian-associated ancestry cluster had fewer N-insertions in productive TCRs, according to a later genetic analysis. According to a later analysis, TCR association rates differed among HLA loci, with DRB1 alleles showing the most associated TCRs and HLA-C alleles showing the fewest. The study listed 150 to 200 TCR beta chains as associated with cytomegalovirus.

The CDR3 runs 16 amino acids, cysteine and phenylalanine included. Of the read, only the CDR3 DNA is kept; its 48 bases are in frame from base 1. V is reduced by 1 base and J by 6 bases, leaving a spacing of 18 bases between them. The germline V gene encodes CDR1 SGHTA and CDR2 FQGNSA. Libraries were built with the immunoSEQ multiplex PCR assay. A mixture of 60 forward primers for TCR Vbeta segments and 13 reverse primers for TCR Jbeta segments was used in the multiplex PCR. Amplification of the CDR3 region of rearranged TCR beta genes was performed with a multiplex PCR assay on genomic DNA. Amplified TCR beta libraries were sequenced as 87-base-pair reads on the Illumina HiSeq System. Turning to the authors' computational methods: A later analysis counted some 74 million unique TCR beta chains across the 600 to 850 repertoires, and around 12 million of these chains were shared by at least two donors. Raw reads were error-corrected and collapsed into unique sequences with a nearest-neighbor algorithm that merged closely related sequences to remove PCR and sequencing errors. To assign V, D and J gene segments, CDR3 sequences were aligned to IMGT reference sequences. Each retained sequence needed at least a six-nucleotide match to both a V gene segment and a J gene segment. A rearrangement counted as productive if the CDR3 had no stop codons and remained in frame with V and J, and every other rearrangement counted as non-productive. Following IMGT convention, CDR3 was defined as the stretch from the second conserved V-encoded cysteine to the conserved J-encoded phenylalanine. Sequences without an unambiguous match to a single V gene segment were excluded from the earlier analysis of 500 to 700 of the donors. An earlier analysis of around 600 of the donors classified V segments as functional when productive rearrangements were above 56.7% and as segregating when the standard deviation between donors was above 5%. A statistical classification framework was built to diagnose cytomegalovirus status from the catalog of TCR beta chain sequences. V and J gene assignment, in a later analysis, came from comparing TCR nucleotide sequences with IMGT/GENE-DB human TR gene sequences. The TCRdist pipeline was used in a later analysis to assign CDR3 sequences and most-parsimonious VDJ recombination scenarios. In a later analysis, each TCR beta chain was defined by its CDR3 amino acid sequence together with its V-gene family, and reads lacking a unique V-gene family were excluded. In a later analysis, 450 to 600 highly shared, low-generation-probability nucleotide sequences were removed to address suspected cross-contamination and a sequencing artifact. In a later analysis, a clonal expansion index was calculated for each public chain from normalized within-repertoire ranks of inferred template counts. In a later analysis, generation probabilities were computed using a VDJ recombination model fitted to out-of-frame rearrangements, and the results were checked against IGoR. Hypergeometric tests were used in a later analysis to score TCR-TCR, TCR-HLA and TCR-CMV co-occurrence, with a repertoire-size bias correction applied to the TCR pairs. To estimate false discovery rates, a later analysis permuted the HLA or CMV assignments 20 times. In a later analysis, co-occurring TCRs were grouped using DBSCAN, and TCRdist sequence similarity was added for clustering within HLA-allele-positive subsets. Repertoires with fewer than 30,000 or more than 120,000 public chains, plus five repertoires with anomalous nucleotide sharing, were excluded from co-occurrence clustering. TCRdb carries this immuneACCESS record with in-frame sequences only. Its versions omit some clonotypes, under half of them owing to an unresolved V gene in the studies checked, with the rest unexplained. Clonal size and the V and J genes are those of that table, whereas D and trimming came from the DNA. The sample table shows about 100,000 clones, and 81% are seen once. About 2.3% of the sample is in the top ten clones.

This chain joins TRBV7-2 to TRBJ1-2, with TRBD1 perhaps the D gene, on 6 matching bases. The source of this sequence is a young man in good health and CMV-seronegative. The specimen sequenced was PBMCs. CDR3 reads: CASSLGGTLYHDGYTF. Read as DNA, the sequence is TGTGCCAGCAGCTTAGGTGGGACACTATATCATGATGGCTACACCTTC.